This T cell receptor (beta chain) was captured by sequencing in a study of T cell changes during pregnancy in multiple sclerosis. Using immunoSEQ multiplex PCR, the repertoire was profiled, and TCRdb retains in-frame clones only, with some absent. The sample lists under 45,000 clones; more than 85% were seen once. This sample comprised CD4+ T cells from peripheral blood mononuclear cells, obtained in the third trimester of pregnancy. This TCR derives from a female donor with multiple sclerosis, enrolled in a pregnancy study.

CDR3 protein: CASRGDSYNSPLHF. The CDR3 DNA follows: TGCGCCAGCAGAGGGGACAGTTATAATTCACCCCTCCACTTT. V gene TRBV5-1 combines with J gene TRBJ1-6; 7 bases fit TRBD1. V lost 5 bases and J lost 4; bases outside the gene matches: 3. The germline gives CDR1 SGHRS, CDR2 YFSETQ. This CDR3 comprises 14 residues.